These 8 T cell receptor beta chains were sequenced from one sample in a study of read filtering for tumor transcriptome and immune sequencing. Molecular barcoded adaptors covering alpha/delta and beta/gamma chains were used on 400 ng RNA. TCRdb reprocessed the reads with MiXCR, giving one entry per CDR3 protein. Here the sample spans roughly 60,000 distinct CDR3 sequences, approximately 22% being singletons. The material sequenced was a population of CD138-negative cells sorted from bone marrow. The source of these receptors is a donor aged 40 or older with multiple myeloma.

This chain joins TRBV29-1 and TRBJ2-5; D gene unclear. Germline CDR1 and CDR2: SQVTM and ANQGSEA. This CDR3 spans 12 amino acids. V was shortened by 5 bases and J by 1 base, with 8 bases between the two germline ends. CDR3 DNA sequence: TGCAGCGTTCTGGGTAGCCAAGAGACCCAGTACTTC. Encoded protein: CSVLGSQETQYF.

To note about this clonotype: The junction shows a germline mismatch at one end, possibly a read error. V and J are TRBV27 and TRBJ2-1; weak D call: TRBD2 (6 bases). This CDR3 has 16 residues. Germline lookup yields CDR1 MNHEY and CDR2 SMNVEV (reference sequence). CDR3 residues: CASSLVQRASCNEQFF. The CDR3 region has the DNA TGTGCCAGCAGTTTAGTTCAGCGGGCGTCCTGCAATGAGCAGTTCTTC.

This clonotype was seen ten or more times. This chain connects TRBV28 to TRBJ2-4; D is ambiguous. Germline CDR1 reads MDHEN; CDR2 reads SYDVKM. There are 10 residues in the CDR3. V was pared by 6 bases and J by 8 bases, with 5 bases between. CDR3 sequence (DNA): TGTGCCAGCAGCTCGGACATTCAGTACTTC. Encoded protein: CASSSDIQYF.

This clonotype showed up many times. This chain links TRBV6-1 with TRBJ2-2; D gene ambiguous. Looked up from germline, CDR1 is MNHNS and CDR2 is SASEGT. The germline V and J ends were trimmed by 6 bases and 0 bases, with 11 bases remaining between them. The CDR3 sequence is 15 residues long. The CDR3 is CASRGLSSNTGELFF. The CDR3, as DNA: TGTGCCAGCAGGGGCCTTAGCTCGAACACCGGGGAGCTGTTTTTT.

This clonotype was found many times. The chain uses TRBV12-3 or TRBV12-4 and TRBJ2-1; D remains unclear. This CDR3 spans 13 amino acids. V was shortened by 5 bases and J by 6 bases, with 11 bases between the two germline ends. Written as DNA, the CDR3 is TGTGCCAGCAGTCCAGTCGGAGCCAATGAGCAGTTCTTC. Translated, it gives CASSPVGANEQFF.

Notes on this clonotype: No DNA is shown, since the ends of the CDR3 on it are uncertain; the CDR3 is the one TCRdb lists. The chain joins TRBV28 to TRBJ2-1; the table's D call, TRBD1, has no DNA check behind it. Ends included, the CDR3 has 15 residues. Germline V gene lookup returns CDR1 MDHEN and CDR2 SYDVKM. The CDR3 loop is CASSTWGQGNNEQLF.

This clonotype was picked up many times. This rearrangement joins TRBV20-1 to TRBJ2-3, with TRBD2 matching 7 bases. V lost 4 bases to trimming and J lost 0 bases; unmatched junction nucleotides: 4. Germline values: CDR1 DFQATT, CDR2 SNEGSKA (reference sequence). The CDR3 spans 14 residues. CDR3 bases: TGCAGTGCTAAGAGCGGGGTTAGCACAGATACGCAGTATTTT. Its protein is CSAKSGVSTDTQYF.

On this clonotype: A far bigger clonotype differs at one base, so this is likely a read error. The rearrangement links TRBV11-2 to TRBJ1-1; unclear D gene. The CDR3 is made up of 14 amino acids. Trimming shortened V by 6 bases and J by 4 bases, and 15 bases separated the two germline ends. The V gene's germline CDR1 is SGHAT and CDR2 FQNNGV. The DNA for the CDR3 is TGTGCCAGCAGACGTGGACTGGGGAGCACTGAAGCTTTCTTT. This codes for CASRRGLGSTEAFF.